These 8 T cell receptor beta chains share one sample of origin, sequenced in a study of blood T cell repertoires in COVID-19. The repertoire was sequenced with immunoSEQ multiplex PCR; TCRdb's copy has only in-frame clones and lacks some. The sample shows around 250,000 clones, 88% of them seen only once. The specimen sequenced was PBMCs or T cells enriched from blood (not recorded which). These receptors were collected from a middle-aged woman who had been exposed to COVID-19.

The chain joins TRBV7-9 to TRBJ2-1, with D possibly matching TRBD2 (6 bases). Germline CDR1 and CDR2: SEHNR and FQNEAQ (reference sequence). This CDR3 spans 13 amino acids. V was trimmed by 1 base and J by 11 bases, leaving 12 bases between them. The CDR3 region has the DNA TGTGCCAGCAGCTTAGAACTAGGAGGGAAGCAGTTCTTC. Its protein is CASSLELGGKQFF.

This chain joins TRBV6-1 and TRBJ1-6; 9 bases align to TRBD1. The CDR3 is 16 amino acids. Germline V CDR1 and CDR2: MNHNS, SASEGT. The J segment lost 6 bases and the V segment lost 4 bases, leaving 7 bases of the junction unmatched. The CDR3 sequence: CASSGPGTGPNSPLHF. The CDR3 DNA sequence: TGTGCCAGCAGTGGCCCAGGGACAGGGCCTAATTCACCCCTCCACTTT.

The rearrangement uses TRBV7-9 and TRBJ2-1, with D possibly TRBD2 on 5 matching bases. The germline V and J ends were trimmed by 1 base and 5 bases, with 9 bases remaining between them. CDR3 length: 14 amino acids. Germline CDR1 and CDR2: SEHNR and FQNEAQ (reference sequence). The CDR3 nucleotides read TGTGCCAGCAGCTTAGGCGGGTACCACAATGAGCAGTTCTTC. Translated: CASSLGGYHNEQFF.

The count of this clone is one. The V gene is TRBV24-1, the J gene TRBJ1-2; D might be TRBD1 (6 bases). V lost 4 bases to trimming and J lost 1 base, with 9 bases between them. This CDR3 spans 14 amino acids. Germline CDR1 is KGHDR and CDR2 is SFDVKD. The CDR3, as DNA: TGTGCCACCAGTGAGACAGGTGGTAACTATGGCTACACCTTC. Translating it yields CATSETGGNYGYTF.

This clone was seen just once. The rearrangement uses TRBV16 and TRBJ1-1; TRBD1 aligns across 11 bases. The CDR3 extends over 15 amino acids. The V gene's germline CDR1 is KGHSY and CDR2 FQNENV. V shed 4 bases, J shed 3 bases, and the junction held 4 bases outside the gene matches. The CDR3 DNA is TGTGCCAGCAGCCGGTCGGGACAGGGGGACACTGAAGCTTTCTTT. It yields the protein CASSRSGQGDTEAFF.

The chain employs TRBV9 and TRBJ2-5, with TRBD2 matching over 8 bases. With 3 bases clipped from V and 4 bases from J, the junction kept 5 bases outside the gene matches. This CDR3 region has 14 residues. Germline values: CDR1 SGDLS, CDR2 YYNGEE. The chain's CDR3 is CASSAGLAIETQYF. In DNA form, the CDR3 reads TGTGCCAGCAGCGCAGGACTAGCCATAGAGACCCAGTACTTC.

This clone was counted ten times or more. This sequence joins TRBV5-6 and TRBJ1-1; D remains unclear. Trimming took 1 base from V and 4 from J, leaving 8 bases between them. CDR1 is SGHDT and CDR2 is YYEEEE in the germline V gene. This CDR3 region has 13 residues. The CDR3: CASSLPSGTEAFF. The CDR3, as DNA: TGTGCCAGCAGCTTGCCGTCGGGCACTGAAGCTTTCTTT.

The table lists this clone with a few counts. This chain links TRBV6-2 or TRBV6-3 with TRBJ2-1; D perhaps matches TRBD1 (6 bases). CDR1 is MNHEY, CDR2 SVGEGT, per germline. The CDR3 runs to 16 residues. V was trimmed by 4 bases and J by 2 bases, leaving 15 bases between them. The CDR3 bases are TGTGCCAGCAGTTTCACAGGGAGAAGTGCCTACAATGAGCAGTTCTTC. It is translated as CASSFTGRSAYNEQFF.